This entry lists 13 T cell receptor beta chains sequenced from one sample in a study of spatial heterogeneity in lung cancer. Study findings and constraints: Counts of expanded alpha and beta TCRs within tumors tracked the tumor nonsynonymous mutation count.

The time point is: sample taken at primary tumor resection. TCRdb called the 5' RACE reads again in MiXCR, with one record for every CDR3 protein. The sample includes fewer than 13,000 distinct CDR3 sequences, over 9.5% of them seen just once. No antigen has been identified for these receptors. The source was lung tumor tissue, collected at surgery. All receptors come from a male donor with early-stage non-small cell lung cancer.

This clonotype was observed a handful of times. The chain links TRBV5-1 to TRBJ1-1; D gene unclear. The CDR3 is 15 residues long. Trimming took off 1 base at V and 5 bases at J, with 15 bases between the two ends. CDR1 and CDR2 (germline): SGHRS, YFSETQ. The CDR3, as DNA: TGCGCCAGCAGCTTGAGTTGGGGAGGTCAGACTGAAGCTTTCTTT. Its translation is CASSLSWGGQTEAFF.

The chain links TRBV15 to TRBJ2-2; no clear D. The CDR3 extends over 15 amino acids. V was pared by 0 bases and J by 4 bases, with 9 bases between. Germline loops: CDR1 LNHNV, CDR2 YYDKDF (reference sequence). CDR3 residues: CATSRDLTITGELFF. CDR3 nucleotides: TGTGCCACCAGCAGAGATTTGACGATCACCGGGGAGCTGTTTTTT.

This clonotype was seen a handful of times. This rearrangement joins TRBV28 to TRBJ2-1; possibly TRBD2 for D (7 bases). Germline assignment: CDR1 MDHEN and CDR2 SYDVKM. This CDR3 spans 14 amino acids. The V end lost 7 bases, the J end lost 7 bases, and 17 bases lay between the germline ends. The CDR3 sequence: CASTSGGSRNEQFF. The CDR3, as DNA: TGTGCCAGCACGTCGGGGGGCTCGCGGAATGAGCAGTTCTTC.

This clonotype has more than one count but fewer than ten. This chain connects TRBV18 to TRBJ1-5, with TRBD1 identical over 7 bases. Germline V gene lookup returns CDR1 KGHSH and CDR2 LQKENI. This CDR3 region has 13 residues. The V gene end was trimmed by 6 bases and the J gene end by 7 bases; junction bases not matched to a gene: 6. CDR3 nucleotides: TGTGCCAGCTCGCCGGACAGGACACAGCCCCAGCATTTT. Protein: CASSPDRTQPQHF.

CDR3 nucleotides: TGTGCCAGCAGTGCCTTGACCTTGTCCGGAGCTTTCTTT. Its translation: CASSALTLSGAFF. The rearrangement joins TRBV2 to TRBJ1-1; D is uncertain. The CDR3 has 13 amino acids. V lost 4 bases, J lost 10 bases, and 16 bases lay in between. Germline CDR1 reads SNHLY; CDR2 reads FYNNEI.

This clonotype was found many times. The chain uses TRBV2 and TRBJ2-3; D might be TRBD2 (5 bases). Trimming took off 7 bases at V and 1 base at J, with 18 bases between the two ends. The germline V gene has CDR1 SNHLY and CDR2 FYNNEI. The CDR3 sequence is 16 residues long. Here the CDR3 DNA reads TGTGCCAGCAAAAAAGGTCGAGGGATGGGCACAGATACGCAGTATTTT. The encoded protein is CASKKGRGMGTDTQYF.

CDR3 region: CSAADRVAYNEQFF. Written as DNA, the CDR3 is TGCAGTGCTGCTGACAGGGTAGCCTACAATGAGCAGTTCTTC. The chain has TRBV20-1 and TRBJ2-1, with 7 bases lining up with TRBD1. The CDR3 contains 14 residues. With 5 bases clipped from V and 2 bases from J, the junction kept 6 bases outside the gene matches. CDR1 and CDR2 (germline): DFQATT, SNEGSKA (reference sequence).

This clonotype is judged medium-sized. The chain links TRBV5-1 to TRBJ1-4; D is uncertain. Trimming left V 0 bases short and J 0 bases short, with 6 bases between. Germline V CDR1 and CDR2: SGHRS, YFSETQ. CDR3 length: 15 residues. CDR3: CASSLGTATNEKLFF. The CDR3 region has the DNA TGCGCCAGCAGCTTGGGTACAGCAACTAATGAAAAACTGTTTTTT.

This clonotype was seen only a few times. The chain is built from TRBV5-1 and TRBJ2-3, with D tentatively TRBD1 (5 bases). The CDR3 is made up of 16 amino acids. The germline V gene encodes CDR1 SGHRS and CDR2 YFSETQ. The V end lost 0 bases, the J end lost 12 bases, and 23 bases lay between the germline ends. CDR3: CASSLEGRQGTPTQYF. The CDR3 coding sequence is TGCGCCAGCAGCTTGGAAGGTCGGCAGGGCACCCCAACTCAGTATTTT.

The rearrangement joins TRBV10-3 to TRBJ1-1; D not certain. The germline V gene encodes CDR1 ENHRY and CDR2 SYGVKD. V shed 7 bases and J shed 1 base, with 19 bases lying between them. This CDR3 region has 16 residues. The DNA of the CDR3 is TGTGCCATCATCCAATCATTGACCTTTGGGAACACTGAAGCTTTCTTT. Translation: CAIIQSLTFGNTEAFF.

This clonotype was found a few times. The V and J genes are TRBV2 and TRBJ1-1; D perhaps matches TRBD1 (6 bases). V was pared by 6 bases and J by 5 bases, with 22 bases between. The CDR3 spans 16 residues. The germline gives CDR1 SNHLY, CDR2 FYNNEI. CDR3 sequence: CASSSGTHREGTEAFF. The CDR3 nucleotides are TGTGCCAGCAGCTCTGGGACACACAGGGAGGGGACTGAAGCTTTCTTT.

This clonotype was detected ten times or more. The J gene is TRBJ2-7, the V gene TRBV5-1; D not certain. This CDR3 has 15 residues. Between the trimmed V and J ends, which lost 5 bases and 7 bases, there was a span of 22 bases. Per the germline V gene, CDR1 is SGHRS and CDR2 is YFSETQ. CDR3 sequence reads: CASSEGFQKPREQYF. The CDR3 bases are TGCGCCAGCAGTGAAGGCTTCCAGAAACCCCGAGAGCAGTACTTC.

In this sample, this clonotype turned up many times. This chain links TRBV19 with TRBJ1-5; TRBD1 matches at 8 bases. CDR1 and CDR2 (germline): LNHDA, SQIVND (reference sequence). Trimming cost V 5 bases and J 0 bases; bases outside gene matches: 6. This CDR3 region has 16 residues. The CDR3 sequence is CASSGRTGLSNQPQHF. In DNA, the CDR3 is TGTGCCAGTAGTGGGAGGACAGGGCTTAGCAATCAGCCCCAGCATTTT.